The T cell receptor beta chain described here comes from a study of Ad26.COV2.S vaccination and SARS-CoV-2 variants. At the level of the study: The vaccine Ad26.COV2.S was put into the muscle once, or twice with 56 days between.

The V gene's germline CDR1 is SNHLY and CDR2 FYNNEI. The J segment lost 4 bases and the V segment lost 4 bases, leaving 7 bases of the junction unmatched. CDR3 length: 16 amino acids. This clone was detected only once. The antigen remains unidentified. The treatment was: about 20 received Ad26.COV2.S at low or high dose, single or two shots; five or six received placebo; per-sample allocation not given. All samples were drawn on day 63, counting from the first vaccine or placebo injection. An adult of 18-55 years in Boston served as donor. Overall study findings and caveats: The authors reported substantial breadth in spike-specific CD8+ and CD4+ T cell responses after vaccination. People who got the vaccine had more spike-specific TCR breadth than people who got placebo.

Only in-frame clones appear in the TCRdb table, and some are missing; sequencing was by immunoSEQ multiplex PCR. The table has some 240,000 clones, roughly 85% seen once. Source: peripheral blood, taken in a trial of Ad26.COV2.S vaccine versus placebo. This receptor was obtained from a person between 18 and 60 years old who received the Ad26.COV2.S COVID-19 vaccine or a placebo. The chain employs TRBV2 and TRBJ2-2, with TRBD2 matching over 9 bases. In DNA form, the CDR3 reads TGTGCCAGCAGTGTCTACCAGCGGGGGGCCACCGGGGAGCTGTTTTTT. This translates into CASSVYQRGATGELFF.